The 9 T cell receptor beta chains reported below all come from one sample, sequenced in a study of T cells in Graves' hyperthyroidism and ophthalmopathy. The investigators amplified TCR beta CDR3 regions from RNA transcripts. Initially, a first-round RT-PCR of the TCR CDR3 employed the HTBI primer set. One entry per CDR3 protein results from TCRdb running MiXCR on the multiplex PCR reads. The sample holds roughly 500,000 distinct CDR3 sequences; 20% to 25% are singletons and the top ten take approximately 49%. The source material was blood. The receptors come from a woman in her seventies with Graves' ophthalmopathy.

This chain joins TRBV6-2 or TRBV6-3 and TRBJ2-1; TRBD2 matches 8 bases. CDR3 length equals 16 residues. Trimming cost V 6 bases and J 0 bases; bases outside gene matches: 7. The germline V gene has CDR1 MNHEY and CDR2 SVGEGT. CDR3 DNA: TGTGCCAGCAGGGAACTAGCGGAGGGCTCCTACAATGAGCAGTTCTTC. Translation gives CASRELAEGSYNEQFF.

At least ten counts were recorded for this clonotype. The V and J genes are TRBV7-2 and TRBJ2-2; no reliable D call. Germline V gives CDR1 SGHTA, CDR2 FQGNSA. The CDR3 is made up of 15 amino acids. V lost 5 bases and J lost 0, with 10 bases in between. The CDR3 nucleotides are TGTGCCAGCAGCCCCCAGCACGCGAACACCGGGGAGCTGTTTTTT. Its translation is CASSPQHANTGELFF.

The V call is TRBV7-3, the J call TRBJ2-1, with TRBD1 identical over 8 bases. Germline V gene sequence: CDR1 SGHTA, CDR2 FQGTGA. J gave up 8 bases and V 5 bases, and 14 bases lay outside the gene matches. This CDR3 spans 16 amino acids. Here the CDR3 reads CASSPQNRGTRDEQFF. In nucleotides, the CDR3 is TGTGCCAGCAGCCCCCAAAACAGGGGGACCCGGGATGAGCAGTTCTTC.

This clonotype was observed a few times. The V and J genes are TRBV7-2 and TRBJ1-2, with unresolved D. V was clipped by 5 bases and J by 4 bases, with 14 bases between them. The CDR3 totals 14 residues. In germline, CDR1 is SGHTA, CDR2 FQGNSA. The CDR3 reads CASSRSGSTYGYTF. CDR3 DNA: TGTGCCAGCAGCCGATCGGGAAGCACCTATGGCTACACCTTC.

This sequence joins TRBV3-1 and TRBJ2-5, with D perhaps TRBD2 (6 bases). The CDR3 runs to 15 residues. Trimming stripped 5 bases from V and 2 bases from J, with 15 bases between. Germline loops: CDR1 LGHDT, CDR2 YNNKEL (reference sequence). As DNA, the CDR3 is TGTGCCAGCAGCTCCCTTGGCGGGATACAAGAGACCCAGTACTTC. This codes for CASSSLGGIQETQYF.

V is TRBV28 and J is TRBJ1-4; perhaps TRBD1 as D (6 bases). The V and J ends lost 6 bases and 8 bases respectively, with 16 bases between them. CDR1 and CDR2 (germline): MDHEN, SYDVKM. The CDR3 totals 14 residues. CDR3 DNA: TGTGCCAGCAGCCCCCTTCAGGGGCCGGAAAAACTGTTTTTT. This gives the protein CASSPLQGPEKLFF. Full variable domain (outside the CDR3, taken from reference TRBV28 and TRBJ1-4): DVKVTQSSRYLVKRTGEKVFLECVQDMDHENMFWYRQDPGLGLRLIYFSYDVKMKEKGDIPEGYSVSREKKERFSLILESASTNQTSMYLCASSPLQGPEKLFFGSGTQLSVL.

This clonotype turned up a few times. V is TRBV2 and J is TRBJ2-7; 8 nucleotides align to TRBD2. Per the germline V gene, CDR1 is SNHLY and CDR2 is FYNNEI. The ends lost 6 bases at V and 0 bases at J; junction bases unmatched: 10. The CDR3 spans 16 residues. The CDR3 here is CASSGREGPSSYEQYF. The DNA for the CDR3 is TGTGCCAGCAGCGGGAGGGAAGGGCCCAGCTCCTACGAGCAGTACTTC.

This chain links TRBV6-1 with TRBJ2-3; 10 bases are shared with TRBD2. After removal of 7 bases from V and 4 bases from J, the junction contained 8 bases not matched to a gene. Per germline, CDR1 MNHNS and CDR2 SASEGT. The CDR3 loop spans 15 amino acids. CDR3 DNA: TGTGCCAGCAAGCCGGGACTAGCGTTAGCAGATACGCAGTATTTT. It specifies CASKPGLALADTQYF.

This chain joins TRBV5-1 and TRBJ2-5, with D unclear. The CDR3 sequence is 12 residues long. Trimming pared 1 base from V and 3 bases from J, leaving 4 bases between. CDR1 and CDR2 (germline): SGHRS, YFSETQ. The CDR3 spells CASSLQKETQYF. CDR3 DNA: TGCGCCAGCAGCTTGCAAAAAGAGACCCAGTACTTC.